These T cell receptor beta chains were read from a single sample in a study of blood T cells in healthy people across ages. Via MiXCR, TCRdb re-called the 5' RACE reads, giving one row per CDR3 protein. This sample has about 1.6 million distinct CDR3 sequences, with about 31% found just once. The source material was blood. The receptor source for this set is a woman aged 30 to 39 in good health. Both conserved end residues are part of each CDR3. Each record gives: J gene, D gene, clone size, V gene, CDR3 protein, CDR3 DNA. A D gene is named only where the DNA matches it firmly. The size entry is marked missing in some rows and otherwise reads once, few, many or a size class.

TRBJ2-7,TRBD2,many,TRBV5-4,CASSLYGLDYEQYF,TGTGCCAGCAGCTTGTATGGACTAGACTACGAGCAGTACTTC
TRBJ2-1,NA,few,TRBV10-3,CAIRDLANNEQFF,TGTGCCATCCGGGACCTAGCGAACAATGAGCAGTTCTTC
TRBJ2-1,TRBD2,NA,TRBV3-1,CASSPGTSGGYYNEQFF,TGTGCCAGCAGTCCCGGGACTAGCGGGGGTTACTACAATGAGCAGTTCTTC
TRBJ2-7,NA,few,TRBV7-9,CASIEGPLPSEQYF,TGTGCCAGCATCGAAGGACCACTCCCTTCCGAGCAGTACTTC
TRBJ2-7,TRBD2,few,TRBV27,CASSRRPPPGLGASYGQYF,TGTGCCAGCAGTAGGAGGCCCCCCCCGGGACTAGGAGCCTCCTACGGGCAGTACTTC
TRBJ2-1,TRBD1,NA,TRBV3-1,CASSTRDRVYNEQFF,TGTGCCAGCAGCACCCGGGACAGAGTCTACAATGAGCAGTTCTTC
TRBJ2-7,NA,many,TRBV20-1,CSATGSYEQYF,TGCAGTGCCACAGGATCCTACGAGCAGTACTTC
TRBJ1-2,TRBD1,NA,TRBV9,CASSADRGQDYTF,TGTGCCAGCAGCGCGGACAGGGGGCAGGACTACACCTTC
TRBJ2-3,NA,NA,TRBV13,CASSPFGQSNTDTQYF,TGTGCCAGCAGCCCTTTCGGACAGAGCAACACAGATACGCAGTATTTT
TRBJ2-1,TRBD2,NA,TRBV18,CASSRKTSGIAPYNEQFF,TGTGCCAGCTCACGTAAGACTAGCGGGATAGCCCCCTACAATGAGCAGTTCTTC
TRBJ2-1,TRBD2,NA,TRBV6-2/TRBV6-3,CAKRTGLAGFPPSLRFAYNEQFF,TGTGCCAAGAGAACGGGACTAGCGGGTTTCCCCCCATCTCTTCGTTTTGCCTACAATGAGCAGTTCTTC
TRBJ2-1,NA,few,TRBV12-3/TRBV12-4,CASSLEVLLKQFF,TGTGCCAGCAGTTTAGAGGTACTCCTAAAACAGTTCTTC
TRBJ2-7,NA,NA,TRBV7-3,CASSLIPGLTEQYF,TGTGCCAGCAGCTTAATTCCCGGCCTCACCGAGCAGTACTTC
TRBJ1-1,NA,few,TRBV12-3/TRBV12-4,CASIDSVKGEAFF,TGTGCCAGCATCGACTCGGTGAAGGGTGAAGCTTTCTTT
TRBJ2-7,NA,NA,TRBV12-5,CASGLADREETQYF,TGTGCTAGTGGTTTGGCGGACAGAGAGGAGACTCAGTACTTC
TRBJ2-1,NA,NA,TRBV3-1,CANSQDGRRSNEQFF,TGTGCCAACAGCCAAGACGGCCGGCGGAGCAATGAGCAGTTCTTC
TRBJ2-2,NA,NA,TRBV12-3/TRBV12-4,CASSPQGGATGELFF,TGTGCCAGCAGTCCCCAGGGGGGGGCCACCGGGGAGCTGTTTTTT
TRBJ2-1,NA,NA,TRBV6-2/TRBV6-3,CASSYTLGYNEQFF,TGTGCCAGCAGTTACACCCTCGGGTACAATGAGCAGTTCTTC
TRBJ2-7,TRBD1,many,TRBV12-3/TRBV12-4,CASSPGTVIYEQYF,TGTGCCAGCAGTCCCGGGACAGTTATCTACGAGCAGTACTTC
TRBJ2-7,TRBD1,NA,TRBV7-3,CASSAQGKWSEQYF,TGTGCCAGCAGCGCACAGGGGAAGTGGTCCGAGCAGTACTTC
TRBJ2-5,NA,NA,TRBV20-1,CSAIKGGAGETQYF,TGCAGTGCCATAAAAGGGGGCGCGGGGGAGACCCAGTACTTC
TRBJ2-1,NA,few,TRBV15,CATSTLLNEQFF,TGTGCCACCAGCACCCTTCTGAATGAGCAGTTCTTC
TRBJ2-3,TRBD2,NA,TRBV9,CASSPRSSGIWNTQYF,TGTGCCAGCAGCCCTAGGAGTAGCGGGATCTGGAATACGCAGTATTTT
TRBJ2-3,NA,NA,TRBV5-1,CASSRGKATDTQYF,TGCGCCAGCAGCCGTGGGAAAGCCACAGATACGCAGTATTTT
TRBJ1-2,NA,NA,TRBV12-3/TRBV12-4,CASSPALYGYTF,TGTGCCAGCAGCCCAGCGTTGTATGGCTACACCTTC
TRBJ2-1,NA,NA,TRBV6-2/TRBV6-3,CASRGLDSYNEQFF,TGTGCCAGCAGGGGTCTAGACTCCTACAATGAGCAGTTCTTC
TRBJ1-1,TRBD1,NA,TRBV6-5,CASQTGTEAFF,TGTGCCAGCCAGACAGGGACTGAAGCTTTCTTT
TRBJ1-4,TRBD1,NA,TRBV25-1,CASSDYDRESEKLFF,TGTGCCAGCAGTGATTACGACAGGGAATCTGAAAAACTGTTTTTT
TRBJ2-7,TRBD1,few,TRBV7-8,CASSLPGDRGQEPQYF,TGTGCCAGCAGCTTACCTGGGGACAGGGGGCAGGAGCCCCAGTACTTC
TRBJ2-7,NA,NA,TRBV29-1,CSVSRAGDVSSYEQYF,TGCAGCGTTTCGAGGGCTGGGGACGTCAGCTCCTACGAGCAGTACTTC
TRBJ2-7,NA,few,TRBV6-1,CASLRSYEQYF,TGTGCCAGCCTCCGCTCCTACGAGCAGTACTTC
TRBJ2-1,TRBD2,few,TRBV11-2,CASSRSGRFNEQFF,TGTGCCAGCAGTCGCAGCGGGAGGTTTAATGAGCAGTTCTTC
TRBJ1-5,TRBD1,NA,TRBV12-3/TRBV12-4,CASSLTGTGGTLNQPQHF,TGTGCCAGCAGTCTAACCGGGACAGGGGGTACCCTCAATCAGCCCCAGCATTTT
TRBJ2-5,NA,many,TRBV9,CASSVGGGRETQYF,TGTGCCAGCAGCGTAGGAGGGGGACGAGAGACCCAGTACTTC
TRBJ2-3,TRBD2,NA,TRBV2,CASGGRAGSTDTQYF,TGTGCCAGCGGGGGACGAGCGGGGAGCACAGATACGCAGTATTTT
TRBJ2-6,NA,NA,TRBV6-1,CASSEYGNYLNSGANVLTF,TGTGCCAGCAGTGAGTACGGAAATTACCTAAACTCTGGGGCCAACGTCCTGACTTTC
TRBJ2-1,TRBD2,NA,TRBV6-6,CASTPRTSGVKLKQFF,TGTGCCAGCACCCCGAGGACTAGCGGGGTAAAGTTGAAGCAGTTCTTC
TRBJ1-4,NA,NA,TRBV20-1,CSAPHRGAEKLFF,TGCAGTGCTCCACACAGAGGAGCCGAAAAACTGTTTTTT
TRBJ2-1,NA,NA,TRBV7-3,CASSLFVGGEFF,TGTGCCAGCAGCTTATTTGTGGGCGGGGAGTTCTTC
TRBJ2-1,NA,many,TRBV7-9,CASSFGQQEQFF,TGTGCCAGCAGCTTCGGGCAGCAAGAGCAGTTCTTC
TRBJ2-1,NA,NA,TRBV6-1,CASSEVRTAYEQFF,TGTGCCAGCAGTGAAGTCCGGACGGCGTATGAGCAGTTCTTC
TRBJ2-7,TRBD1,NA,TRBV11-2,CAGSLGTGYEQYF,TGTGCCGGCAGCTTAGGGACAGGGTACGAGCAGTACTTC
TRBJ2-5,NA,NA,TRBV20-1,CSARKQERTQYF,TGCAGTGCTAGAAAACAAGAGAGAACCCAGTACTTC
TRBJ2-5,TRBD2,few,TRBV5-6,CASSRTSAGGETQYF,TGTGCCAGCAGCAGGACTAGCGCGGGGGGAGAGACCCAGTACTTC
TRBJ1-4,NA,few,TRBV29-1,CSVEESRTNEKLFF,TGCAGCGTTGAAGAATCCCGGACTAATGAAAAACTGTTTTTT
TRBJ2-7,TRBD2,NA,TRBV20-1,CSARSLAGTLYEQYF,TGCAGTGCTAGATCGTTAGCGGGTACCCTCTACGAGCAGTACTTC
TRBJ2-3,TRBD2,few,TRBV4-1,CASSQTRLAVTSTDTQYF,TGCGCCAGCAGCCAAACGCGTCTAGCGGTTACTAGCACAGATACGCAGTATTTT
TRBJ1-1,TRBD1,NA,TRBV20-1,CRPTGGKGVNTEAFF,TGCAGACCAACAGGGGGCAAAGGCGTGAACACTGAAGCTTTCTTT
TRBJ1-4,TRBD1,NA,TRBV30,CAAATGEGREKLFF,TGTGCCGCCGCCACAGGGGAGGGCCGTGAAAAACTGTTTTTT